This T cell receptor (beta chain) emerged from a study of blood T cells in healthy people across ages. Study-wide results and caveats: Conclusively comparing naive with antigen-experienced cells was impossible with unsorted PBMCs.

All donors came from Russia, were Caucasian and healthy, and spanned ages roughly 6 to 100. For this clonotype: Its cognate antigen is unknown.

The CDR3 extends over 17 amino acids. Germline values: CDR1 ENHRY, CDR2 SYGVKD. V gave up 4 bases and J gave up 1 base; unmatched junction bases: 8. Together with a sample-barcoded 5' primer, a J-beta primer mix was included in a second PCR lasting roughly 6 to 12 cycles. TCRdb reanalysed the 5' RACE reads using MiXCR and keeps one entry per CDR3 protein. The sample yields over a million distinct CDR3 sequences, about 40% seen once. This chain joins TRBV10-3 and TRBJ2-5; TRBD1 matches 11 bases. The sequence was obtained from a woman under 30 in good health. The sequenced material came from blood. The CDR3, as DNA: TGTGCCATCAGTGGGGGACAGGGGGGCGGCCTCCAAGAGACCCAGTACTTC. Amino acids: CAISGGQGGGLQETQYF.